The next 16 T cell receptor beta chains were all read from a single sample in a study of blood T cell repertoires in COVID-19. Some clones are missing from TCRdb's copy, which holds only in-frame ones; the method was immunoSEQ multiplex PCR. The sample contains over 140,000 clones, 60% to 80% of which appear only once. Sample: PBMCs or T cells enriched from blood (not recorded which). These receptors came from a woman in her forties or fifties who had recovered from COVID-19.

This clone has a handful of counts. The chain is built from TRBV9 and TRBJ1-5; D is possibly TRBD1 (6 bases). CDR1 and CDR2 (germline): SGDLS, YYNGEE. The CDR3 loop spans 14 amino acids. V dropped 0 bases and J dropped 4 bases, with 8 bases sitting between them. The CDR3 sequence is CASSVAGVNQPQHF. The CDR3 region has the DNA TGTGCCAGCAGCGTAGCAGGGGTGAATCAGCCCCAGCATTTT.

The genes are TRBV5-1 and TRBJ2-3; perhaps TRBD2 as D (6 bases). CDR3 length: 16 amino acids. Germline CDR1 SGHRS, CDR2 YFSETQ. V was shortened by 5 bases and J by 2 bases, with 18 bases between the two germline ends. In DNA, the CDR3 is TGCGCCAGCAGGAACCGGGACTCCCATTACACAGATACGCAGTATTTT. Translation gives CASRNRDSHYTDTQYF.

The rearrangement uses TRBV5-1 and TRBJ2-5, with D maybe TRBD2 (5 bases). CDR1 and CDR2 from the germline V gene are SGHRS and YFSETQ. V was trimmed by 2 bases and J by 4 bases, leaving 27 bases between them. This CDR3 spans 19 amino acids. The CDR3 is CASSFPEEATYFTRETQYF. CDR3 DNA sequence: TGCGCCAGCAGCTTCCCGGAGGAGGCCACCTACTTTACTCGAGAGACCCAGTACTTC.

This clone has just one count. V is TRBV6-5 and J is TRBJ2-2; unclear D gene. The germline V gene encodes CDR1 MNHEY and CDR2 SVGAGI. This CDR3 spans 12 amino acids. Trimming pared 2 bases from V and 6 bases from J, leaving 4 bases between. CDR3 DNA: TGTGCCAGCAGTTACCTTTCCGGGGAGCTGTTTTTT. Protein product: CASSYLSGELFF.

The chain recombines TRBV3-1 (or the pseudogene TRBV3-2) with TRBJ1-4, with D hard to call. Germline V lookup: CDR1 LGHDT, CDR2 YNNKEL (reference sequence). Trimming left V 1 base short and J 1 base short, with 13 bases between. This CDR3 has 17 residues. The CDR3 sequence is CASSQGLRPGTNEKLFF. Here the CDR3 DNA reads TGTGCCAGCAGCCAAGGTCTACGGCCGGGAACTAATGAAAAACTGTTTTTT.

CDR3 region: CASNLGTGDHLSGNTIYF. The CDR3 DNA follows: TGCGCCAGCAACTTAGGGACAGGGGACCATCTCTCTGGAAACACCATATATTTT. The chain employs TRBV5-1 and TRBJ1-3; TRBD1 matches at 10 bases. The J segment lost 0 bases and the V segment lost 6 bases, leaving 12 bases of the junction unmatched. This CDR3 has 18 amino acids. Looked up from germline, CDR1 is SGHRS and CDR2 is YFSETQ.

The rearrangement links TRBV19 to TRBJ2-1; TRBD2 matches at 11 bases. Germline CDR1 and CDR2: LNHDA and SQIVND (reference sequence). V lost 1 base to trimming and J lost 6 bases; unmatched junction nucleotides: 5. CDR3 length: 16 residues. Here the CDR3 reads CASSIASGGTRNEQFF. Here the CDR3 DNA reads TGTGCCAGTAGTATAGCTAGCGGGGGGACTCGCAATGAGCAGTTCTTC.

This clone came up a few times. V usage is TRBV25-1 and J usage is TRBJ1-2; D perhaps matches TRBD1 (6 bases). In germline, CDR1 is MGHDK, CDR2 SYGVNS. The V end lost 8 bases, the J end lost 4 bases, and 17 bases lay between the germline ends. The CDR3 consists of 14 residues. The chain's CDR3 is CASGGDRSFYGYTF. The CDR3 DNA is TGTGCCAGCGGGGGAGACAGGAGCTTCTATGGCTACACCTTC.

The chain has TRBV29-1 and TRBJ1-3; perhaps TRBD1 as D (5 bases). The CDR3 is 13 amino acids. With 6 bases removed from V and 8 bases from J, the gap between germline ends came to 17 bases. Germline V CDR1 and CDR2: SQVTM, ANQGSEA. CDR3 DNA sequence: TGCAGCGTGCGGGACGGCGTCTGGGACACCATATATTTT. Protein sequence: CSVRDGVWDTIYF.

The CDR3 spells CAWNPGQGDEQYF. In DNA form, the CDR3 reads TGTGCCTGGAACCCCGGACAGGGAGACGAGCAGTACTTC. The chain couples TRBV30 to TRBJ2-7; 8 bases are shared with TRBD1. There are 13 residues in the CDR3. Germline CDR1 GTSNPN, CDR2 SVGIG (reference sequence). Trimming cost V 4 bases and J 5 bases; bases outside gene matches: 7. Using reference TRBV30 and TRBJ2-7 for the parts outside the CDR3, the full variable domain is SQTIHQWPATLVQPVGSPLSLECTVEGTSNPNLYWYRQAAGRGLQLLFYSVGIGQISSEVPQNLSASRPQDRQFILSSKKLLLSDSGFYLCAWNPGQGDEQYFGPGTRLTVT.

The chain links TRBV19 to TRBJ1-5, with a tentative D call TRBD1 (5 bases). V lost 5 bases to trimming and J lost 7 bases, with 12 bases between them. The CDR3 is 13 amino acids. In germline, CDR1 is LNHDA, CDR2 SQIVND (reference sequence). Here the CDR3 DNA reads TGTGCCAGTAGTTTGACAGAAGGGCAGCCCCAGCATTTT. This sequence encodes CASSLTEGQPQHF.

The rearrangement uses TRBV7-9 and TRBJ2-1, with D possibly matching TRBD2 (6 bases). CDR1 SEHNR and CDR2 FQNEAQ come from the germline V gene (reference sequence). V was shortened by 5 bases and J by 8 bases, with 19 bases between the two germline ends. CDR3 length: 15 residues. This chain's CDR3 is CASSAGNRGRHEQFF. CDR3 sequence (DNA): TGTGCCAGCAGCGCCGGGAACCGGGGGAGGCATGAGCAGTTCTTC.

The genes are TRBV2 and TRBJ2-2, with D maybe TRBD2 (5 bases). The ends were cut back, 2 bases at V and 5 bases at J, with 9 bases in the middle. The germline CDR1 and CDR2 sequences are SNHLY and FYNNEI. The CDR3 runs 14 residues. The CDR3 nucleotides are TGTGCCAGCAGTGAACCGGGGATGACCGGGGAGCTGTTTTTT. Its protein product is CASSEPGMTGELFF.

This clone showed up many times. The rearrangement joins TRBV28 to TRBJ1-5, with no clear D. CDR3 length: 12 residues. Germline assignment: CDR1 MDHEN and CDR2 SYDVKM. Trimming shortened V by 6 bases and J by 2 bases, and 5 bases separated the two germline ends. The CDR3 protein is CASSGGNQPQHF. The CDR3 bases are TGTGCCAGCAGCGGGGGCAATCAGCCCCAGCATTTT.

The gene calls are TRBV7-2 and TRBJ1-2, with TRBD1 as a possible D gene (6 bases). Germline lookup yields CDR1 SGHTA and CDR2 FQGNSA. V lost 5 bases, J lost 4 bases, and 14 bases lay in between. The CDR3 has 14 amino acids. The CDR3, as DNA: TGTGCCAGCAGCCCTAACAGGGATGTCTATGGCTACACCTTC. Its translation: CASSPNRDVYGYTF.

This clone was seen at least ten times. The rearrangement joins TRBV3-1 (or the pseudogene TRBV3-2) to TRBJ1-6; D call uncertain. The CDR3 is 14 residues long. The germline CDR1 and CDR2 sequences are LGHDT and YNNKEL (reference sequence). The germline V and J ends were trimmed by 1 base and 6 bases, with 7 bases remaining between them. The chain's CDR3 is CASSQAGSNSPLHF. CDR3 DNA sequence: TGTGCCAGCAGCCAAGCCGGGAGTAATTCACCCCTCCACTTT.